This T cell receptor (beta chain) stems from a study of blood T cell repertoires in COVID-19. As for the study in general: Sources were T cells, B-cell-depleted T cells, or PBMCs; the material itself was cDNA or gDNA.

Only in-frame clones appear in the TCRdb table, and some are missing; sequencing was by immunoSEQ multiplex PCR. The repertoire holds 300,000 to 350,000 clones, around 90% seen once, with more than 6% in the top ten. Trimming left V 4 bases short and J 2 bases short, with 12 bases between. Germline V gene lookup returns CDR1 ENHRY and CDR2 SYGVKD. The CDR3 contains 14 residues. The chain is built from TRBV10-3 and TRBJ2-7; TRBD2 is a possible D gene (5 bases). The TCR originated in a woman in her thirties with COVID-19, enrolled during active disease. Source material: peripheral blood. The CDR3 spells CAISGSGIAYEQYF. The DNA for the CDR3 is TGTGCCATCAGTGGGTCCGGGATTGCCTACGAGCAGTACTTC.